These 9 T cell receptor beta chains were sequenced from one sample in a study of blood T cell repertoires in COVID-19. Sequencing used immunoSEQ multiplex PCR; TCRdb keeps in-frame clones, though not all of them. The sample holds approximately 280,000 clones, around 90% seen once. The sequenced material came from PBMCs or T cells enriched from blood (not recorded which). Source of these receptors: a young woman with acute COVID-19.

The gene calls are TRBV19 and TRBJ2-1; 9 nucleotides line up with TRBD1. V lost 4 bases, J lost 8 bases, and 12 bases stayed unmatched. This CDR3 region has 16 residues. Germline-derived CDR1 and CDR2 are LNHDA and SQIVND (reference sequence). The CDR3 DNA reads as TGTGCCAGTAGTAGACTTACCGGGACAGGGATGCATGAGCAGTTCTTC. Protein product: CASSRLTGTGMHEQFF.

The chain has TRBV5-1 and TRBJ2-1; 10 bases fit TRBD2. Germline V gene lookup returns CDR1 SGHRS and CDR2 YFSETQ. V trimming: 1 base; J trimming: 7 bases; junction bases outside the gene matches: 8. This CDR3 has 16 residues. CDR3 nucleotide sequence: TGCGCCAGCAGCTTGTATTCCAGCGGGAGGGAAAATGAGCAGTTCTTC. It translates to CASSLYSSGRENEQFF.

The chain has TRBV7-8 and TRBJ1-4; TRBD1 is a possible D gene (5 bases). CDR1 is SGHVS and CDR2 is FQNEAQ in the germline V gene. The CDR3 sequence is 15 residues long. V lost 2 bases and J 8 bases, leaving 15 bases between the germline ends. The CDR3: CASSLYDGGREKLFF. The CDR3, as DNA: TGTGCCAGCAGCTTATATGACGGGGGGAGGGAAAAACTGTTTTTT.

The V and J genes are TRBV4-1 and TRBJ1-2; D possibly corresponds to TRBD1 (5 bases). The V end lost 0 bases, the J end lost 4 bases, and 12 bases lay between the germline ends. CDR3 length: 15 amino acids. Germline CDR1 reads MGHRA; CDR2 reads YSYEKL. The CDR3 bases are TGCGCCAGCAGCCAAGATCAGGGAAGGTTCTATGGCTACACCTTC. Translating gives CASSQDQGRFYGYTF.

The chain's CDR3 is CASSSGQSSGELFF. Here the CDR3 DNA reads TGTGCCAGCAGCTCGGGACAATCCTCCGGGGAGCTGTTTTTT. V is TRBV7-9 and J is TRBJ2-2; D is possibly TRBD1 (6 bases). Trimming took off 4 bases at V and 6 bases at J, with 12 bases between the two ends. Germline assignment: CDR1 SEHNR and CDR2 FQNEAQ (reference sequence). The CDR3 contains 14 residues.

The genes are TRBV11-2 and TRBJ1-6; the match to TRBD1 covers 7 bases. The germline V gene encodes CDR1 SGHAT and CDR2 FQNNGV. V trimming: 5 bases; J trimming: 7 bases; junction bases outside the gene matches: 11. This CDR3 spans 16 amino acids. CDR3 nucleotide sequence: TGTGCCAGCAGCCGTACCCCGGGACAGAAGAATTCACCCCTCCACTTT. This codes for CASSRTPGQKNSPLHF.

This clone was counted a single time. V usage is TRBV28 and J usage is TRBJ1-5; D gene uncertain. V was cut by 3 bases and J by 0 bases, with 6 bases left in between. CDR3 length: 14 residues. The germline V gene encodes CDR1 MDHEN and CDR2 SYDVKM. This CDR3 is CASSFQDSNQPQHF. CDR3 coding DNA: TGTGCCAGCAGTTTTCAGGATAGCAATCAGCCCCAGCATTTT.

This chain joins TRBV15 and TRBJ1-5; D is unclear. The CDR3 has 15 amino acids. V gave up 1 base and J gave up 3 bases, with 10 bases separating them. Germline V gene lookup returns CDR1 LNHNV and CDR2 YYDKDF (reference sequence). The CDR3 spells CATSRGFRSNQPQHF. The CDR3 nucleotides are TGTGCCACCAGCAGAGGTTTCAGATCCAATCAGCCCCAGCATTTT.

The rearrangement links TRBV28 to TRBJ2-7; 11 bases are shared with TRBD2. Germline CDR1 is MDHEN and CDR2 is SYDVKM. There are 16 residues in the CDR3. V was pared by 5 bases and J by 2 bases, with 8 bases of the junction left unmatched. The CDR3 bases are TGTGCCAGCAGTCCCGCCGCACTAGCGGGAGCCTACGAGCAGTACTTC. It codes for CASSPAALAGAYEQYF.